This T cell receptor beta chain appears in the sequencing data of a study of T-cell memory formation after mild COVID-19 (TCRdb year 2021). Background for the entire study: TCR sequence clusters from the two donors were largely donor specific. In a couple of donors, T-cell clones that expanded and contracted after mild COVID-19 were tracked by sequencing TCRalpha and TCRbeta repertoires over time. Two young, previously healthy adult volunteers made up the cohort, one male and one female.

Ficoll-Paque density gradient centrifugation was used to isolate PBMCs. The reads were generated on an Illumina NovaSeq 6000. Using 5'RACE with constant-segment primers, TCRalpha and TCRbeta cDNA libraries were constructed, with sample barcodes and unique molecular identifiers added in the process. RNA was extracted from every sample with Trizol reagent. The libraries were amplified in two PCR steps, and the second step added a second sample barcode and Illumina TruSeq adapters. Libraries were sequenced on an Illumina NovaSeq with 2 x 150 bp paired-end reads. The study's own analysis went as follows. With migec v1.2.7, reads were demultiplexed and then collapsed into UMI-guided consensus sequences. Using mixcr v2.1.11, UMI consensuses were aligned to TRA and TRB V and J templates and then assembled into clonotypes. A clonotype was counted as expanded or contracted only if both edgeR and NoisET called the change significant, with noise models trained on biological replicates. edgeR calls used a false discovery rate-adjusted p below 0.01 and a log2 fold-change threshold of 1. As an exploratory analysis of dynamics, max-normalized trajectories of the 1000 most abundant clonotypes were examined with PCA combined with hierarchical clustering. Separately sequenced CD4+ and CD8+ repertoires were used to assign a CD4 or CD8 phenotype to each responding clone. TCRdb cleaned the public reads at Q25 with fastp, built clones with MiXCR and kept in-frame beta chains. Entries that share a CDR3 protein sequence are merged under the most common genes and DNA. The V and J calls here are based on TCRdb, not the publication. The sample profile shows about 560,000 distinct CDR3 sequences; over 15% of them were found once. Clones ranked in the top ten supply around 11% of the sample.

The full study reports these points: Clones that contracted from day 15 to 85 showed balanced CD4/CD8 phenotypes, whereas a second wave of clones that expanded from day 15 to 37 leaned towards CD4+. The study included only two mild cases, and larger cohorts that include severe cases with pre-infection samples were judged to be necessary. Contracting CD4+ clones were located mainly in the CM and EM memory subsets, whereas CD8+ clones were found to be enriched in EMRA. Some responding clones were detected in pre-infection memory, which suggested that pre-existing cross-reactive memory T cells had joined the SARS-CoV-2 response. SARS-CoV-2 specificity of the second-wave clones peaking on day 37 was not confirmed.

This clonotype was observed a few times. It lacks a known antigen. Base quality data are lacking; no much larger clone is found one base away. In the germline V gene, CDR1 corresponds to SGHAT and CDR2 to FQNNGV. V lost 5 bases and J lost 5 bases, and the count of bases not matched to a germline gene is 12. CDR3 length: 15 amino acids, cysteine to phenylalanine. CDR3 DNA only is kept here, 45 bases in frame from base 1. The sample was PBMCs or a T cell subset sorted from them (not recorded which). This chain is built from TRBV11-2 and TRBJ2-7; TRBD2 lines up with 7 middle nucleotides. This TCR was sampled from an adult woman who had mild COVID-19 (a few samples of this study predate the infection). The sample titles of this study are shuffled in the database, so cell type and time point are left out; the donor was told from shared clones. This receptor carries the CDR3 CASSNTYSGTDEQYF. The DNA sequence follows: TGTGCCAGCAGCAATACCTACAGCGGGACCGACGAGCAGTACTTC.